Listed here are 14 T cell receptor beta chains from one sample, sequenced in a study of immune characterization of retroperitoneal liposarcoma. TCRdb redid the calling of the PCR reads with MiXCR, one entry per CDR3 protein. The profile covers approximately 2,000 distinct CDR3 sequences, with 36% appearing a single time and 16% taken by the ten largest. Sequenced: tumor tissue. Receptor source: a male donor with retroperitoneal liposarcoma.

By sample share, this clonotype is medium-sized. This rearrangement joins TRBV10-3 to TRBJ1-1; 9 bases match TRBD1. Germline values: CDR1 ENHRY, CDR2 SYGVKD. The CDR3 extends over 15 amino acids. Losses at the gene ends were 5 bases for V and 3 bases for J; bases not matched to a gene: 7. The DNA of the CDR3 is TGTGCCATCAGTACTCCGGGACAGGGCCACACTGAAGCTTTCTTT. Its protein product is CAISTPGQGHTEAFF.

This clonotype has just a few counts. The DNA for the CDR3 is TGCGCCAGCAGCCAAGAGTTTCAGTCTGAGACCCAGTACTTC. Translating gives CASSQEFQSETQYF. The chain recombines TRBV4-1 with TRBJ2-5; D not certain. The CDR3 loop spans 14 amino acids. Germline values: CDR1 MGHRA, CDR2 YSYEKL. V was shortened by 0 bases and J by 5 bases, with 10 bases between the two germline ends.

The V gene is TRBV7-2, the J gene TRBJ2-1; 7 positions match TRBD2. Judging by the DNA end, TRBJ2-7 fits better; the J call may be wrong. Germline loops: CDR1 SGHTA, CDR2 FQGNSA. This CDR3 comprises 15 residues. The CDR3 coding sequence is TGTGCCAGCAGCTTATCTAGCGGAGACCACAATGAGCAGTACTTC. The encoded protein is CASSLSSGDHNEQYF.

A few counts support this clonotype. A read error may explain this, as a much larger clone is one base away. The rearrangement links TRBV6-6 to TRBJ2-1, with unresolved D. The CDR3 extends over 15 amino acids. The germline V gene has CDR1 MNHNY and CDR2 SVGAGI (reference sequence). Trimming took off 5 bases at V and 7 bases at J, with 18 bases between the two ends. The CDR3 DNA reads TGTGCCAGCAGTCAGGCTACATACCGGCTTAATGAGCAGTTCTTC. Translated: CASSQATYRLNEQFF.

The chain combines TRBV7-7 with TRBJ2-1; TRBD2 aligns across 7 bases. The J call is doubtful: the DNA matches TRBJ2-5 better. The CDR3 covers 16 residues. CDR1 is SSHAT, CDR2 FNYEAQ, per germline (reference sequence). The CDR3 protein is CASSLGGAGAIKTQYF. The DNA of the CDR3 is TGTGCCAGCAGCTTAGGCGGGGCGGGAGCTATTAAGACCCAGTACTTC.

Sample share makes this clonotype medium-sized. The chain couples TRBV7-6 to TRBJ2-3; the match to TRBD2 covers 9 bases. V trimming: 5 bases; J trimming: 1 base; junction bases outside the gene matches: 4. CDR3 length equals 15 residues. Germline loops: CDR1 SGHVS, CDR2 FNYEAQ. The CDR3 DNA reads TGTGCCAGCAGCAGCCAGCGGGGGGGCACAGATACGCAGTATTTT. Translating gives CASSSQRGGTDTQYF.

The V and J genes are TRBV6-5 and TRBJ2-1; D may be TRBD1 or TRBD2 (6 bases each). The end of the DNA aligns better with TRBJ2-7, so the J call may be wrong. The CDR3 is made up of 15 amino acids. Germline V lookup: CDR1 MNHEY, CDR2 SVGAGI. The CDR3 nucleotides are TGTGCCAGCAGGTATCAACTAGCAGGGGCCAATGAGCAGTACTTC. Its translation is CASRYQLAGANEQYF.

This chain joins TRBV6-5 and TRBJ2-6, with D uncertain. The length of the CDR3 is 8 residues. Trimming took 8 bases from V and 18 from J, leaving 8 bases between them. Germline CDR1 is MNHEY and CDR2 is SVGAGI. The DNA for the CDR3 is TGTGCCAGCCGGGCCGGGACTTTC. Translating gives CASRAGTF.

Relative to its sample, this clonotype is large. The chain links TRBV6-8 to TRBJ2-5; 9 bases fit TRBD1. The CDR3 is made up of 15 amino acids. Germline values: CDR1 MNHGY, CDR2 SAAAGT. The V gene end was trimmed by 9 bases and the J gene end by 1 base; junction bases not matched to a gene: 9. This CDR3 is CARNTHRGRQETQYF. CDR3 bases: TGTGCCAGAAATACCCACAGGGGGCGCCAAGAGACCCAGTACTTC.

The chain links TRBV6-1 to TRBJ2-5, with D maybe TRBD1 (6 bases). There are 13 residues in the CDR3. Trimming cost V 8 bases and J 3 bases, with 13 bases left between them. Germline V gives CDR1 MNHNS, CDR2 SASEGT. CDR3 nucleotide sequence: TGTGCCAGCGGATCGCACAGGGAAGAGACCCAGTACTTC. Translated: CASGSHREETQYF.

This chain joins TRBV6-1 and TRBJ1-2; a possible D gene is TRBD1 (5 bases). Germline assignment: CDR1 MNHNS and CDR2 SASEGT. The CDR3 loop spans 13 amino acids. Deletions cut 1 base from V and 7 bases from J, with 10 bases between. The chain's CDR3 is CASSEGTRLGYTF. CDR3 in DNA: TGTGCCAGCAGTGAAGGGACACGACTTGGCTACACCTTC.

The rearrangement joins TRBV6-6 to TRBJ2-4; 10 bases are shared with TRBD1. Germline CDR1 and CDR2: MNHNY and SVGAGI (reference sequence). The CDR3 is made up of 16 amino acids. V lost 6 bases to trimming and J lost 13 bases; unmatched junction nucleotides: 18. The CDR3 sequence: CASRRQGAISYNEQYF. The CDR3 bases are TGTGCCAGCAGACGACAGGGGGCTATATCCTACAATGAGCAGTACTTC.

The rearrangement links TRBV7-2 to TRBJ2-5, with a possible D match to TRBD2 (5 bases). The tail of the sequence fits TRBJ2-1 better, so the J call may be wrong. The CDR3 extends over 13 amino acids. The germline CDR1 and CDR2 sequences are SGHTA and FQGNSA. The CDR3 loop reads CASSFQVGETQFF. CDR3 nucleotide sequence: TGTGCCAGCAGCTTTCAGGTGGGAGAGACCCAGTTCTTC.

The V call is TRBV6-5, the J call TRBJ2-1, with 13 bases lining up with TRBD2. This CDR3 spans 16 amino acids. J lost 7 bases, V lost 5 bases, and 8 bases had no gene match. CDR1 is MNHEY and CDR2 is SVGAGI in the germline V gene. The CDR3 here is CASSELLAGGKNEQFF. The CDR3 nucleotides are TGTGCCAGCAGTGAACTACTAGCGGGAGGGAAGAATGAGCAGTTCTTC.